The entry that follows covers one T cell receptor (beta chain) sequence. It has no known antigen specificity. It has no much larger one-base neighbor in the sample; base qualities were not kept. The data stem from a study of shared clonotypes between healthy human individuals (dated by TCRdb to 2018 to 2021). As for the study more broadly: A couple of women and a few men aged 18 to 49 years were included in the cohort. For each donor, CD4 naive and CD4 memory were each run on three plates, CD8 naive on two plates, and CD8 memory on one plate. Leukapheresis yielded between about 0.94 and 9 billion PBMCs per donor. To estimate repertoire size and how much clonotype sharing occurs between individuals, the study deeply sequenced the blood TCR repertoires of five or six healthy adults. Different laboratories and diverse techniques were used to prepare libraries and sequence TCR repertoires, to increase sequencing depth and limit assay-specific biases. What the authors observed across the whole study: Pairwise subsampling indicated that sequencing depth was expected to affect the degree of clonotype sharing among donors. The small number of donors limited the genetic and exposure-history diversity represented. Naive subsets generally had larger estimated clonotype richness than memory subsets did. Sampling was limited to blood, and TCR repertoires in tissue likely differ from TCR repertoires in blood. Higher generation probabilities were observed for clonotypes shared by all four sorted-subset donors than for non-shared clonotypes. About 5% of naive CD4, roughly 3.6% of naive CD8, about 2.5% of memory CD4, and around 0.4% of memory CD8 clonotypes were shared across several donors. Even with the large sequencing depth, rarefaction of the sorted-subset datasets indicated that sequencing was incomplete.

Using the deep immunoSEQ assay, multiplex PCR amplified TCR CDR3 regions from genomic DNA. Genomic DNA extracted from each cell subset was distributed evenly over all wells of several immunoSEQ 96-well plates, and each plate served as one replicate. Each replicate PCR for sorted subsets received 150 to 250 ng genomic DNA, equal to about 30,000 T cell genomes. The purified libraries were quantified using a Qubit 3.0 fluorometer, sized with a Bioanalyzer 2100, and then quantified again using the KAPA Library Quantification kit. Every immunoSEQ 96-well plate was sequenced on a dedicated single-read 150-cycle Illumina NextSeq 550 flow cell. In the original analysis: Because the immunoSEQ output included only junctional sequences and no quality scores, the filtering could not be the same as the filtering used for full-length reads. To assign V/J genes and CDR3, sequences were annotated against IMGT germline references using PyIR, a Python wrapper for IgBLAST v1.9. Reads were filtered out if the reads had weak V/J assignments (E-value above 1e-6), no CDR3, stop codons, out-of-frame junctions, or ambiguous translated residues. A V3J clonotype was defined by an identical inferred V gene, J gene, and CDR3 amino acid sequence. To compute the percentage overlap between repertoires, the number of shared unique clonotypes was divided by the size of the smaller repertoire. Repertoire richness was assessed with RTK rarefaction, the Chao1 estimator, and Recon v2.1 estimates of unobserved clonotypes. Generation probabilities for all TCRbeta clonotypes obtained by the gDNA method from a handful of donors were computed using OLGA. TCRdb's version of the immuneACCESS table is confined to in-frame rearrangements and falls short of the full clone set. An unresolved V gene accounts for under half of the shortfall where checked; the remainder is of unknown origin. V, J and clone size derive from that table, while D and trimming were established from the DNA sequence. In all, the sample holds under 2,000,000 clones, and approximately 95% of those were seen once. The ten top clones hold more than 0.9% of the sample.

The germline V gene yields ENHRY for CDR1 and SYGVKD for CDR2. V and J are trimmed by 0 bases and 3 bases, and the gene matches miss 7 bases of the junction. From the cysteine through the phenylalanine, the CDR3 covers 17 amino acids. Only the CDR3 region is kept as DNA, spanning 51 bases read in frame from base 1. CD8 naive samples were CD45RO-negative cells positively selected for CCR7, giving a CD45RA+CCR7+ population that excluded TemRA cells. The donors were healthy, HIV-negative adults with no recently reported acute infections or vaccinations. Only Caucasian adults living in Nashville, Tennessee, USA were represented among the donors. After blood collection by leukapheresis, PBMCs were isolated using Ficoll-Histopaque density gradient centrifugation and then cryopreserved in the vapor phase of liquid nitrogen. Purity and quantity of every magnetically sorted T cell population were checked by analytical flow cytometry. Genomic DNA was isolated from every sorted fraction and measured by UV absorbance on a Nanodrop 2000c.

The clonotype was recovered from a man aged 18-30 years in good health. The sample consisted of naive CD8+ T cells sorted from blood. According to the study, the label for this sample's cell subset or site signals: CD45RA+CCR7+. The chain is assembled from TRBV10-3 and TRBJ2-3; TRBD1 fits 9 bases in the junction. The nucleotide sequence is TGTGCCATCAGTGAGTCGGGAGGGACAGGGCTAACAGATACGCAGTATTTT. Protein translation: CAISESGGTGLTDTQYF.